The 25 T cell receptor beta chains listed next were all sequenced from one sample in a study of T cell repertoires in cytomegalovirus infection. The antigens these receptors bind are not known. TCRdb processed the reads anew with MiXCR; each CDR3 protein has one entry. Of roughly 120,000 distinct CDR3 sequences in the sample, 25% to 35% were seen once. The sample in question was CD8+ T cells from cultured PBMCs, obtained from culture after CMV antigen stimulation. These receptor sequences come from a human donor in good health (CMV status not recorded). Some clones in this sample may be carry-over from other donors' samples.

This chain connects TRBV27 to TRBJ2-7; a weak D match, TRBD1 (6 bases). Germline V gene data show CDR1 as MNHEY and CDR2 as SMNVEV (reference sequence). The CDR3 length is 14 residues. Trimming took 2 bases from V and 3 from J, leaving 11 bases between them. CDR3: CASSLRGIVYEQYF. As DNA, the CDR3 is TGTGCCAGCAGTTTAAGGGGGATCGTCTACGAGCAGTACTTC.

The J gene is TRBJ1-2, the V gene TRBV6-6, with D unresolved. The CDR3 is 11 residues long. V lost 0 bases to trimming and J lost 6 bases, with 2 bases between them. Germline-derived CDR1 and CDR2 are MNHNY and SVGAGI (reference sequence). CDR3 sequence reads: CASSYSHGYTF. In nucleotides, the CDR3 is TGTGCCAGCAGTTACTCCCATGGCTACACCTTC.

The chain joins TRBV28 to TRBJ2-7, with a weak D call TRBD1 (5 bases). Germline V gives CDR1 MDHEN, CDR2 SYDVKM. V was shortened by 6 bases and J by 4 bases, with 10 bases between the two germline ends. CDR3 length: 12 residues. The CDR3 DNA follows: TGTGCCAGCAGCCATGACAGTTACGAGCAGTACTTC. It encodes CASSHDSYEQYF.

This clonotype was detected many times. For the CDR3, the DNA is TGTGCCAGCACCCCAGGGTTGTCCAGCACAGATACGCAGTATTTT. Translating it yields CASTPGLSSTDTQYF. This chain connects TRBV7-9 to TRBJ2-3, with D maybe TRBD1 (5 bases). Per germline, CDR1 SEHNR and CDR2 FQNEAQ (reference sequence). Trimming stripped 7 bases from V and 0 bases from J, with 14 bases between. The CDR3 is 15 residues long.

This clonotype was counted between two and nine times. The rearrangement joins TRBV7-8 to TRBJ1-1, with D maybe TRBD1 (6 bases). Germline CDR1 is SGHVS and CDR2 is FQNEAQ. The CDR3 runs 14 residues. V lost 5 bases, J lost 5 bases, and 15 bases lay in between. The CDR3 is CASSHERRGTEAFF. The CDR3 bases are TGTGCCAGCAGCCATGAACGCAGGGGAACTGAAGCTTTCTTT.

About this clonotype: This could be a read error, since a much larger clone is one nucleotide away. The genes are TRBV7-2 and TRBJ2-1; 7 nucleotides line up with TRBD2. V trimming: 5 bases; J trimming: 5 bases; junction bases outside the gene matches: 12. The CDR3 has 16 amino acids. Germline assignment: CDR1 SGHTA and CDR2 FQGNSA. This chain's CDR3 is CASSPGSLRGNNEQFF. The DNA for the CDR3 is TGTGCCAGCAGCCCCGGGAGCCTGCGGGGGAACAATGAGCAGTTCTTC.

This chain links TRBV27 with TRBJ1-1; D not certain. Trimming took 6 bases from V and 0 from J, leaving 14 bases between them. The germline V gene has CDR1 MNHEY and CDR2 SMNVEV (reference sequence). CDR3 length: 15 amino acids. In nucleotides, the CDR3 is TGTGCCAGCAGCGATTCGAGGGTCATGAACACTGAAGCTTTCTTT. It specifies CASSDSRVMNTEAFF.

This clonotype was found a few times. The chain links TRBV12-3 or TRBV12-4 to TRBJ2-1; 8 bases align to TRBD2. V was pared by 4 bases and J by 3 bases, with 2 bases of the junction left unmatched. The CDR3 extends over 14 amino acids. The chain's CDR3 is CASSSAGVYNEQFF. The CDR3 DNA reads TGTGCCAGCAGTTCAGCGGGGGTCTACAATGAGCAGTTCTTC.

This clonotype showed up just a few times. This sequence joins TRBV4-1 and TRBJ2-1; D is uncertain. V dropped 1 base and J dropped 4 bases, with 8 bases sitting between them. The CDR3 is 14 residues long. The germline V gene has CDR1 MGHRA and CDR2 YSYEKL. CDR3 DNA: TGCGCCAGCAGCCAAGCGTCAGATTACAATGAGCAGTTCTTC. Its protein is CASSQASDYNEQFF.

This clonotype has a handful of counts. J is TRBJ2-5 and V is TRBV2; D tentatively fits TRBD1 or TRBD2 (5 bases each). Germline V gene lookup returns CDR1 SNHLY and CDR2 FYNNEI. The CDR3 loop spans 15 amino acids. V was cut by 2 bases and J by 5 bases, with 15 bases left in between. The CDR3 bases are TGTGCCAGCAGTGAATGGTCTGCCTGGGGGGAGACCCAGTACTTC. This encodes CASSEWSAWGETQYF.

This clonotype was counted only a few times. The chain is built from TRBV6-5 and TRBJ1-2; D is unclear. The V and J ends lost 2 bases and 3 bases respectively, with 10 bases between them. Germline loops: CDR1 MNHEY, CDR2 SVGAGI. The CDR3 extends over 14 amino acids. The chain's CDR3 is CASSYTARHYGYTF. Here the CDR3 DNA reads TGTGCCAGCAGTTACACAGCCCGTCACTATGGCTACACCTTC.

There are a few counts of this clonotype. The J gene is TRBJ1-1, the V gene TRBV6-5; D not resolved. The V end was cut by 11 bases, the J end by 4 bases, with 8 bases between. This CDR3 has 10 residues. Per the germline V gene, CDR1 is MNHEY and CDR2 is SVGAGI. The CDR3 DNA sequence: TGTGCCTCCTGGGGCACTGAAGCTTTCTTT. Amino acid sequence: CASWGTEAFF.

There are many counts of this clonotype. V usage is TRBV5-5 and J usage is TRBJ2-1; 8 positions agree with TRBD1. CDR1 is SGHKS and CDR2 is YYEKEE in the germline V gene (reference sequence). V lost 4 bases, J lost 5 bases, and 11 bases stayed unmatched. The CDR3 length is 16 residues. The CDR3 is CASSPTRTGIHNEQFF. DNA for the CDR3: TGTGCCAGCAGCCCGACTAGGACAGGGATCCACAATGAGCAGTTCTTC.

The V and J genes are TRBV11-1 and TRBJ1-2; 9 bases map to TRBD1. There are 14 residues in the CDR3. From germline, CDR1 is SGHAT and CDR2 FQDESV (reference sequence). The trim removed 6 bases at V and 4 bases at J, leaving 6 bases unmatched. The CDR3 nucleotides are TGTGCCAGCAGTTTACCGGGACAGGGCTATGGCTACACCTTC. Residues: CASSLPGQGYGYTF.

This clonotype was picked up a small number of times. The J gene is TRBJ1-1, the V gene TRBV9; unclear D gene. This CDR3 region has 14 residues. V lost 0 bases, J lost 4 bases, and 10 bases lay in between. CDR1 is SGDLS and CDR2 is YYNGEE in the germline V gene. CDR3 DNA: TGTGCCAGCAGCGTAGCTGGGGTGGCCACTGAAGCTTTCTTT. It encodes CASSVAGVATEAFF.

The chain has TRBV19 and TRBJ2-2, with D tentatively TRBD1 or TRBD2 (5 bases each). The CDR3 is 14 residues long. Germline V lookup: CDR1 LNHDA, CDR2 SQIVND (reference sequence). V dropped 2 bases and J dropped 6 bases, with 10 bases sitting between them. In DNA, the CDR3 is TGTGCCAGTAGTATAATGGGGGAGTCCGGGGAGCTGTTTTTT. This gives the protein CASSIMGESGELFF.

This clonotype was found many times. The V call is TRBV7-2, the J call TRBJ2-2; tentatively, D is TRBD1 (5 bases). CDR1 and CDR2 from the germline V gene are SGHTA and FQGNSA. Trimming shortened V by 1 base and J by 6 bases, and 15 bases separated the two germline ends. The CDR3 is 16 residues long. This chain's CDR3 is CASSLVRQPIAGELFF. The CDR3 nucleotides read TGTGCCAGCAGCTTAGTAAGACAGCCCATCGCCGGGGAGCTGTTTTTT. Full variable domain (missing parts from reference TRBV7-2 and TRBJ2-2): GAGVSQSPSNKVTEKGKDVELRCDPISGHTALYWYRQSLGQGLEFLIYFQGNSAPDKSGLPSDRFSAERTGGSVSTLTIQRTQQEDSAVYLCASSLVRQPIAGELFFGEGSRLTVL.

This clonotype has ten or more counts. The CDR3 nucleotides read TGTGCCAGCAGCCTAGTTTGGGACAGCTCCTACGAGCAGTACTTC. Its protein is CASSLVWDSSYEQYF. The gene calls are TRBV7-2 and TRBJ2-7; 7 bases align to TRBD1. V lost 5 bases, J lost 0 bases, and 7 bases stayed unmatched. CDR3 length: 15 amino acids. Germline V gene data show CDR1 as SGHTA and CDR2 as FQGNSA. Combining the CDR3 with reference TRBV7-2 and TRBJ2-7 gives the whole variable domain GAGVSQSPSNKVTEKGKDVELRCDPISGHTALYWYRQSLGQGLEFLIYFQGNSAPDKSGLPSDRFSAERTGGSVSTLTIQRTQQEDSAVYLCASSLVWDSSYEQYFGPGTRLTVT.

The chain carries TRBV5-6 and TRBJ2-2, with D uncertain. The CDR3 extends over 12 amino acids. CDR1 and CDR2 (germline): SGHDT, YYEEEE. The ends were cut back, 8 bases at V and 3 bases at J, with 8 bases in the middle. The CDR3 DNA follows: TGTGCCAGTCAAGCAGACACCGGGGAGCTGTTTTTT. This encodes CASQADTGELFF.

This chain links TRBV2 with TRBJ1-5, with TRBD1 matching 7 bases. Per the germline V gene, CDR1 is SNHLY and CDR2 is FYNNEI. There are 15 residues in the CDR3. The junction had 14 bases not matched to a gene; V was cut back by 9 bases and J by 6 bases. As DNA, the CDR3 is TGTGCCAGTGGAGAACAGGGGTATCAGGGTCAGCCCCAGCATTTT. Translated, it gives CASGEQGYQGQPQHF.

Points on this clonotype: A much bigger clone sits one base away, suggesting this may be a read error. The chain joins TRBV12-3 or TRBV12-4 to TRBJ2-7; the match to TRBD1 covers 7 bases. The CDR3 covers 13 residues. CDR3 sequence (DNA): TGTGCCATCAGTTGGGGACAGACCTACGAGCAGTACTTC. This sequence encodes CAISWGQTYEQYF.

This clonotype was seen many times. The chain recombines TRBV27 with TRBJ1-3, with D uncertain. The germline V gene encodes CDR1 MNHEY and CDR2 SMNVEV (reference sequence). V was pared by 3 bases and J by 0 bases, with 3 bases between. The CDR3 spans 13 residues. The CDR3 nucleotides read TGTGCCAGCAGTTTGGGCTCTGGAAACACCATATATTTT. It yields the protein CASSLGSGNTIYF.

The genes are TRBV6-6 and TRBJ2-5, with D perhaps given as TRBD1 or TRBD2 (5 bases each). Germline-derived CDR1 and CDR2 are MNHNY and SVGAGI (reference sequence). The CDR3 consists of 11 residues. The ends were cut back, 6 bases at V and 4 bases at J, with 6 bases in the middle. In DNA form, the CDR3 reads TGTGCCAGCAGGAGGGGAGAGACCCAGTACTTC. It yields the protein CASRRGETQYF.

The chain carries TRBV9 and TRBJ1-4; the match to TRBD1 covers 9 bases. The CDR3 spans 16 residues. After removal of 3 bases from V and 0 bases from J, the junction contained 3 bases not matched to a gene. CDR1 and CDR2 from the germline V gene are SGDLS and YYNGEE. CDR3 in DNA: TGTGCCAGCAGCGGGGGGACAGGGACAACTAATGAAAAACTGTTTTTT. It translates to CASSGGTGTTNEKLFF.

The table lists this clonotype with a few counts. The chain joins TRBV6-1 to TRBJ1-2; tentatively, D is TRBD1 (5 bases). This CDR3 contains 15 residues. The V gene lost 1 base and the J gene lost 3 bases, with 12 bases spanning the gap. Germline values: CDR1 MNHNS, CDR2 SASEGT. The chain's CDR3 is CASSEEEGRYYGYTF. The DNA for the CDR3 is TGTGCCAGCAGTGAAGAAGAGGGGCGGTACTATGGCTACACCTTC.